Shown below are 24 T cell receptor beta chains from a single sample sequenced in a study of cytomegalovirus exposure and HLA in healthy donors. The repertoire was sequenced with immunoSEQ multiplex PCR; TCRdb's copy has only in-frame clones and lacks some. Here the sample spans 200,000 or so clones, about 79% being singletons. What was sequenced was PBMCs. These receptors were obtained from a woman aged 25 to 39 in good health and CMV-seropositive.

The chain employs TRBV28 and TRBJ2-7; 10 bases match TRBD1. The CDR3 contains 13 residues. J was trimmed by 6 bases and V by 7 bases; bases with no gene match: 6. Germline V gene sequence: CDR1 MDHEN, CDR2 SYDVKM. The CDR3 DNA reads TGTGCCAGCACCTCCGGACAGGGGGGCGAGCAGTACTTC. Translation gives CASTSGQGGEQYF.

The chain has TRBV18 and TRBJ1-2; D remains unclear. The germline V gene has CDR1 KGHSH and CDR2 LQKENI. V lost 4 bases, J lost 3 bases, and 15 bases lay in between. The CDR3 runs to 15 residues. CDR3 sequence (DNA): TGTGCCAGCTCACAGGACCGGGAACCCTACTATGGCTACACCTTC. Protein: CASSQDREPYYGYTF.

J is TRBJ2-2 and V is TRBV9, with 9 bases that match TRBD2. This CDR3 comprises 16 residues. Trimming at V came to 2 bases and at J to 1 base, leaving 3 bases not matched to a gene. The germline V gene has CDR1 SGDLS and CDR2 YYNGEE. This CDR3 is CASSVSGRGNTGELFF. Here the CDR3 DNA reads TGTGCCAGCAGCGTTAGCGGGAGAGGGAACACCGGGGAGCTGTTTTTT.

V is TRBV30 and J is TRBJ1-3, with TRBD1 as a possible D gene (5 bases). Germline V CDR1 and CDR2: GTSNPN, SVGIG (reference sequence). V shed 4 bases and J shed 4 bases, with 8 bases lying between them. The CDR3 contains 12 residues. The CDR3 DNA sequence: TGTGCCTGGAAGCCAGGGGGAAACACCATATATTTT. Its translation: CAWKPGGNTIYF.

This clone occurred once. The chain links TRBV28 to TRBJ1-5, with 7 bases identical to TRBD1. The ends lost 5 bases at V and 7 bases at J; junction bases unmatched: 8. CDR3 length: 14 amino acids. The germline V gene has CDR1 MDHEN and CDR2 SYDVKM. The CDR3 protein is CASSPNRGWQPQHF. The CDR3, as DNA: TGTGCCAGCAGTCCAAACAGGGGATGGCAGCCCCAGCATTTT.

This chain uses TRBV9 with TRBJ1-2; D not certain. V was clipped by 0 bases and J by 3 bases, with 24 bases between them. The CDR3 is 19 residues long. Germline V lookup: CDR1 SGDLS, CDR2 YYNGEE. CDR3 nucleotides: TGTGCCAGCAGCGTAGCGCCGGGATTGGAGGGAGGACGCGACTATGGCTACACCTTC. It yields the protein CASSVAPGLEGGRDYGYTF.

This rearrangement joins TRBV7-6 to TRBJ1-5, with TRBD1 matching 7 bases. V shed 2 bases, J shed 6 bases, and the junction held 19 bases outside the gene matches. The CDR3 spans 19 residues. Germline lookup yields CDR1 SGHVS and CDR2 FNYEAQ. CDR3 coding DNA: TGTGCCAGCAGCTTACCGATCACGCCGGACAGGTACTCTGTTCAGCCCCAGCATTTT. Encoded protein: CASSLPITPDRYSVQPQHF.

This chain links TRBV5-4 with TRBJ2-5; TRBD2 might be the D (5 bases). The CDR3 is made up of 16 amino acids. The germline V gene has CDR1 SGHNT and CDR2 YYREEE (reference sequence). Trimming removed 2 bases from V and 5 bases from J, with 19 bases in between. CDR3 DNA sequence: TGTGCCAGCAGCTTATTTGCTGTGGAGGCGGCGGAGACCCAGTACTTC. This codes for CASSLFAVEAAETQYF.

Note on this clone: The junction shows a germline mismatch at one end, possibly a read error. V gene TRBV7-8 combines with J gene TRBJ2-7; D is perhaps TRBD2 (5 bases). The CDR3 has 13 amino acids. The germline V gene has CDR1 SGHVS and CDR2 FQNEAQ. CDR3 coding DNA: TGTGCCAGCAGTTTAGAGCGGACCCTCGAGCAGTACTTC. It encodes CASSLERTLEQYF. Complete variable domain (other parts from reference TRBV7-8 and TRBJ2-7): GAGVSQSPRYKVAKRGQDVALRCDPISGHVSLFWYQQALGQGPEFLTYFQNEAQLDKSGLPSDRFFAERPEGSVSTLKIQRTQQEDSAVYLCASSLERTLEQYFGPGTRLTVT.

The rearrangement links TRBV7-6 to TRBJ1-4; maybe TRBD1 (5 bases). This CDR3 is 17 amino acids long. Trimming cost V 6 bases and J 0 bases, with 17 bases left between them. Germline CDR1 SGHVS, CDR2 FNYEAQ. CDR3 sequence (DNA): TGTGCCAGCAGTAAAACCGACAGCCGAGCAACTAATGAAAAACTGTTTTTT. This translates into CASSKTDSRATNEKLFF.

This clone was observed once. The gene calls are TRBV6-5 and TRBJ2-4; the D gene is possibly TRBD2 (7 bases). The CDR3 consists of 14 residues. Trimming left V 7 bases short and J 6 bases short, with 16 bases between. In germline, CDR1 is MNHEY, CDR2 SVGAGI. CDR3 sequence: CASTRGAGSNIQYF. CDR3 in DNA: TGTGCCAGCACCCGGGGGGCAGGATCAAACATTCAGTACTTC.

J is TRBJ1-4 and V is TRBV28, with D maybe TRBD1 (5 bases). Germline CDR1 MDHEN, CDR2 SYDVKM. V was shortened by 8 bases and J by 10 bases, with 17 bases between the two germline ends. The CDR3 has 13 residues. CDR3 DNA sequence: TGTGCCAGCGCAGACAGTTTCGTGGTAAAACTGTTTTTT. Translating it yields CASADSFVVKLFF.

The gene calls are TRBV5-6 and TRBJ1-5, with 8 nucleotides matching TRBD1. V trimming: 2 bases; J trimming: 6 bases; junction bases outside the gene matches: 4. From germline, CDR1 is SGHDT and CDR2 YYEEEE. CDR3 size: 14 residues. The CDR3 bases are TGTGCCAGCAGCTTAGGACAGGGAGGTCAGCCCCAGCATTTT. This encodes CASSLGQGGQPQHF.

The CDR3 bases are TGTGCCAGCAGCTTACAGGTAGTATACAATGAGCAGTTCTTC. It codes for CASSLQVVYNEQFF. V usage is TRBV11-2 and J usage is TRBJ2-1; no firm D call. The germline V gene has CDR1 SGHAT and CDR2 FQNNGV. V shed 2 bases and J shed 4 bases, with 9 bases lying between them. This CDR3 region has 14 residues.

The V gene is TRBV28, the J gene TRBJ1-4; a possible D gene is TRBD1 (5 bases). The CDR3 extends over 16 amino acids. Trimming removed 6 bases at V and 7 bases at J, with 21 bases between. Germline CDR1 MDHEN, CDR2 SYDVKM. The DNA of the CDR3 is TGTGCCAGCAGCACCACCGGACACCCATCAGGTGAAAAACTGTTTTTT. It encodes CASSTTGHPSGEKLFF. The whole variable domain, remainder taken from reference TRBV28 and TRBJ1-4, is DVKVTQSSRYLVKRTGEKVFLECVQDMDHENMFWYRQDPGLGLRLIYFSYDVKMKEKGDIPEGYSVSREKKERFSLILESASTNQTSMYLCASSTTGHPSGEKLFFGSGTQLSVL.

The chain joins TRBV4-1 to TRBJ1-3, with D perhaps TRBD1 (5 bases). CDR1 is MGHRA and CDR2 is YSYEKL in the germline V gene. V lost 6 bases to trimming and J lost 0 bases, with 12 bases between them. This CDR3 spans 15 amino acids. The CDR3, as DNA: TGCGCCAGCAGTCAACAGGCTCTCTCTGGAAACACCATATATTTT. Amino acid sequence: CASSQQALSGNTIYF.

This clone has only a few counts. The genes are TRBV5-4 and TRBJ2-6; D might be TRBD2 (5 bases). This CDR3 region has 16 residues. Germline V gene sequence: CDR1 SGHNT, CDR2 YYREEE (reference sequence). The V and J ends lost 0 bases and 0 bases respectively, with 7 bases between them. The CDR3 bases are TGTGCCAGCAGCTTGGTGAGGGCCTCTGGGGCCAACGTCCTGACTTTC. Encoded protein: CASSLVRASGANVLTF. Variable domain in full (rest from reference TRBV5-4 and TRBJ2-6): ETGVTQSPTHLIKTRGQQVTLRCSSQSGHNTVSWYQQALGQGPQFIFQYYREEENGRGNFPPRFSGLQFPNYSSELNVNALELDDSALYLCASSLVRASGANVLTFGAGSRLTVL.

The V gene is TRBV27, the J gene TRBJ1-1, with a possible D match to TRBD1 (5 bases). Trimming removed 6 bases at V and 3 bases at J, with 11 bases between. Germline loops: CDR1 MNHEY, CDR2 SMNVEV (reference sequence). This CDR3 has 13 residues. CDR3 sequence reads: CASRSGEDTEAFF. The CDR3 nucleotides are TGTGCCAGCAGATCGGGGGAGGACACTGAAGCTTTCTTT.

This chain links TRBV2 with TRBJ2-2; D perhaps matches TRBD2 (6 bases). The germline gives CDR1 SNHLY, CDR2 FYNNEI. The V and J ends lost 7 bases and 3 bases respectively, with 15 bases between them. This CDR3 has 15 amino acids. CDR3 sequence: CASTFRDSYTGELFF. DNA of the CDR3: TGTGCCAGCACGTTCCGGGACTCTTACACCGGGGAGCTGTTTTTT.

This chain links TRBV2 with TRBJ1-2; TRBD1 matches at 8 bases. Trimming removed 4 bases from V and 5 bases from J; junction bases left unmatched: 9. This CDR3 is 15 amino acids long. Germline CDR1 reads SNHLY; CDR2 reads FYNNEI. This CDR3 is CASSVYYGTGYGYTF. The CDR3 DNA is TGTGCCAGCAGTGTTTACTACGGGACAGGTTATGGCTACACCTTC.

The chain links TRBV29-1 to TRBJ2-2, with D perhaps TRBD1 (6 bases). The V gene lost 4 bases and the J gene lost 5 bases, with 11 bases spanning the gap. The CDR3 covers 13 residues. Per the germline V gene, CDR1 is SQVTM and CDR2 is ANQGSEA. The CDR3 sequence: CSVGGQTTGELFF. CDR3 sequence (DNA): TGCAGCGTTGGGGGGCAAACAACCGGGGAGCTGTTTTTT.

V gene TRBV30 combines with J gene TRBJ1-5, with D uncertain. The CDR3 extends over 14 amino acids. V lost 0 bases to trimming and J lost 7 bases, with 13 bases between them. The germline V gene encodes CDR1 GTSNPN and CDR2 SVGIG (reference sequence). The chain's CDR3 is CAWSVPGGGQPQHF. The DNA of the CDR3 is TGTGCCTGGAGTGTACCGGGAGGAGGACAGCCCCAGCATTTT.

V usage is TRBV13 and J usage is TRBJ1-1; D unresolved. Germline V gene lookup returns CDR1 PRHDT and CDR2 FYEKMQ (reference sequence). Trimming took off 7 bases at V and 0 bases at J, with 12 bases between the two ends. The CDR3 has 14 residues. This CDR3 reads CASTLRFMNTEAFF. In nucleotides, the CDR3 is TGTGCCAGCACCCTCCGGTTCATGAACACTGAAGCTTTCTTT.

As for this clone: One end of the junction is discordant with germline, which a read error may explain. V and J are TRBV2 and TRBJ1-1; tentative D call: TRBD1 (5 bases). The CDR3 is made up of 13 amino acids. Germline assignment: CDR1 SNHLY and CDR2 FYNNEI. CDR3 DNA sequence: TGTGCCAGCAGAGAAGACAGCAACACTGAAGCTTTCTTT. It encodes CASREDSNTEAFF.